The rows below give T cell receptor beta chains drawn from one sample of a study of shared clonotypes between healthy human individuals. Some clones are missing from TCRdb's copy, which holds only in-frame ones; the method was immunoSEQ multiplex PCR. Of around 2,000,000 clones detected, about 95% appear once; the ten largest clones hold approximately 0.13%. Sequencing was done on a sample of naive CD4+ T cells sorted from blood. Receptors originate from a man younger than 35 in good health. Each CDR3 is given with its conserved first and last residue. Each record gives: clone size, CDR3 length, J gene, D gene, V gene, CDR3 DNA, CDR3 protein. D genes are given only for firm matches. Not every row has a clone size; where given, it reads once, few, many or a size class.

NA 15 TRBJ1-1 NA TRBV7-9 TGTGCCAGCAGCTTAGGCGACACGGGGTTACCTGAAGCTTTCTTT CASSLGDTGLPEAFF
once 15 TRBJ2-5 NA TRBV9 TGTGCCAGCAGCGAGCGCTCGTTATTCCAAGAGACCCAGTACTTC CASSERSLFQETQYF
NA 14 TRBJ2-7 NA TRBV5-6 TGTGCCAGCAGCTTAAGGCGCCAGATGGGCGAGCAGTACTTC CASSLRRQMGEQYF
NA 14 TRBJ2-7 NA TRBV19 TGTGCCAGTAGGAGACCGGGACACAACTACGAGCAGTACTTC CASRRPGHNYEQYF
NA 10 TRBJ1-6 NA TRBV20-1 TGCAGTGCTAGAGGACGGGCTCTCCACTTT CSARGRALHF
NA 17 TRBJ1-6 NA TRBV6-4 TGTGCCAGCAGTCGTGACAGGCCCCGCGTCTATAATTCACCCCTCCACTTT CASSRDRPRVYNSPLHF
once 16 TRBJ2-3 TRBD2 TRBV7-2 TGTGCCAGCAGCTTAGGACTAGCGGGGATCATAGATACGCAGTATTTT CASSLGLAGIIDTQYF
NA 16 TRBJ2-5 TRBD2 TRBV27 TGTGCCAGCAGTTTACTGGGCGGGGGGTTCGAAGAGACCCAGTACTTC CASSLLGGGFEETQYF
NA 15 TRBJ2-1 NA TRBV19 TGTGCCAGACCACCGACTCCTTGGGGTACCAATGAGCAGTTCTTC CARPPTPWGTNEQFF
NA 15 TRBJ1-5 NA TRBV19 TGTGCCAGTAGTATCTCGACAAGCCTCCCTCAGCCCCAGCATTTT CASSISTSLPQPQHF
NA 13 TRBJ1-5 NA TRBV5-1 TGCGCCAGCAGCTTAGAGGGTAGTCAGCCCCAGCATTTT CASSLEGSQPQHF
NA 16 TRBJ2-7 NA TRBV7-2 TGTGCCAGCAGCTTAGGGGGACTTCTCAGAGGCCCAGAGCAGTACTTC CASSLGGLLRGPEQYF
NA 14 TRBJ1-1 NA TRBV10-2 TGCGCCAGCAGTGAGTTCTTCCGTGTCACTGAAGCTTTCTTT CASSEFFRVTEAFF
NA 13 TRBJ2-2 NA TRBV30 TGTGCCTGGAGTAGGGATCACACCGGGGAGCTGTTTTTT CAWSRDHTGELFF
NA 17 TRBJ2-7 TRBD2 TRBV2 TGTGCCAGCATAGGGGGAACTAGCGGTCGTAGCTCCTACGAGCAGTACTTC CASIGGTSGRSSYEQYF
NA 16 TRBJ1-2 NA TRBV6-1 TGTGCCAGCAGTGACCTTGGGGGCAGGAGTTACTATGGCTACACCTTC CASSDLGGRSYYGYTF
NA 14 TRBJ1-6 NA TRBV6-5 TGTGCCAGCACCCGAGGTGCCGACGGTTCACCCCTCCACTTT CASTRGADGSPLHF
NA 14 TRBJ1-4 NA TRBV5-6 TGTGCCAGCAGCTTTCGGGGATTCCGTGAAAAACTGTTTTTT CASSFRGFREKLFF
NA 14 TRBJ2-1 NA TRBV7-6 TGTGCCAGCAGCTCGCTTCCTAATTCCGATGAGCAGTTCTTC CASSSLPNSDEQFF
NA 13 TRBJ1-1 NA TRBV6-5 TGTGCCAGCATTTCCTCGTTTTTGACTGAAGCTTTCTTT CASISSFLTEAFF
NA 15 TRBJ2-3 NA TRBV27 TGTGCCAGCAGTTTCCCCGGATTGGGTACAGATACGCAGTATTTT CASSFPGLGTDTQYF
NA 12 TRBJ2-1 NA TRBV5-6 TGTGCCAGCAGCCTGAGGTACAATGAGCAGTTCTTC CASSLRYNEQFF
NA 16 TRBJ1-3 NA TRBV4-1 TGCGCCAGCAGCCAAGGAGAGGGCAACGGGGGAAACACCATATATTTT CASSQGEGNGGNTIYF
NA 14 TRBJ2-2 NA TRBV21-1 TGTGCCAGCAGCAAACTCCCTAGGACCGGGGAGCTGTTTTTT CASSKLPRTGELFF
once 15 TRBJ2-3 NA TRBV25-1 TGTGCCAGCAGTGAATGGGAACGTGGCCCCGATACGCAGTATTTT CASSEWERGPDTQYF
once 15 TRBJ2-7 NA TRBV12-5 TGTGCTAGTGGTTTGGTAACAGGGACGAAGTACGAGCAGTACTTC CASGLVTGTKYEQYF